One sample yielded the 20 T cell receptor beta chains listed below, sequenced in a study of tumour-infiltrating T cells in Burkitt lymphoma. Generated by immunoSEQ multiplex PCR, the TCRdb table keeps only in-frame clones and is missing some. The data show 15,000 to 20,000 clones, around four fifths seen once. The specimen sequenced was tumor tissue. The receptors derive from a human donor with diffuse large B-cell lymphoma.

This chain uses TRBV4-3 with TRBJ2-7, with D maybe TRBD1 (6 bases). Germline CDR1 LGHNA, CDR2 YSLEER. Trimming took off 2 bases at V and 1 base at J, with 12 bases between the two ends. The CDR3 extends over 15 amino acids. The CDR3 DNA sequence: TGCGCCAGCAGCCAATTCCGGGACATATCCTACGAGCAGTACTTC. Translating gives CASSQFRDISYEQYF.

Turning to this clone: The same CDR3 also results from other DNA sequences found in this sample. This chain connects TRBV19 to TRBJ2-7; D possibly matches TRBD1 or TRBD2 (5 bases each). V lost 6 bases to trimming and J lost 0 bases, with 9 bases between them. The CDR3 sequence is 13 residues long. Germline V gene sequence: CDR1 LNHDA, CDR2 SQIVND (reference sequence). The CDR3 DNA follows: TGTGCCAGTAGGCCGAGGGGCTCCTACGAGCAGTACTTC. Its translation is CASRPRGSYEQYF.

The CDR3 DNA reads TGCGCCAGCAGTGACCCATACAATGAGCAGTTCTTC. Translating gives CASSDPYNEQFF. The chain combines TRBV10-1 with TRBJ2-1, with D unclear. Germline-derived CDR1 and CDR2 are WNHNN and SYGVQD (reference sequence). The V and J ends lost 3 bases and 4 bases respectively, with 4 bases between them. CDR3 length: 12 amino acids.

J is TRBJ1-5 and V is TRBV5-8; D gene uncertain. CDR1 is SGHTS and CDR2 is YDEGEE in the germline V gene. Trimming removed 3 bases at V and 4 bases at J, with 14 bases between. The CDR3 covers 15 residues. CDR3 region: CASSSFGENNQPQHF. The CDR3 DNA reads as TGTGCCAGCAGCTCTTTCGGGGAGAATAATCAGCCCCAGCATTTT.

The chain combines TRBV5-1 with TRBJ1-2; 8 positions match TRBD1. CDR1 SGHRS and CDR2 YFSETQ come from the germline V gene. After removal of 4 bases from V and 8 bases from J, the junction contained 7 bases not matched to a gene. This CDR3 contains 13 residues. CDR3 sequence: CASSGGQGLGYTF. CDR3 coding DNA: TGCGCCAGCAGCGGAGGACAGGGTTTAGGCTACACCTTC.

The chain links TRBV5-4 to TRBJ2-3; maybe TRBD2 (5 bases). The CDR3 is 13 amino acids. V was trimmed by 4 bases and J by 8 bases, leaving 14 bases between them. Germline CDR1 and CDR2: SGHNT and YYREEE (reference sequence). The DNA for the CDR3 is TGTGCCAGCAGCCGGGAATCCCATGGTACGCAGTATTTT. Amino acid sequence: CASSRESHGTQYF.

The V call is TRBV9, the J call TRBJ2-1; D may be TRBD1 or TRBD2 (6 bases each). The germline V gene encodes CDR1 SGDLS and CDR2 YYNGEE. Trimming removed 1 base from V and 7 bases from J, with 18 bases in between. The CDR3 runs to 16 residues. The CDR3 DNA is TGTGCCAGCAGCGTACCACCGGGGGCCTCGGGGAATGAGCAGTTCTTC. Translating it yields CASSVPPGASGNEQFF.

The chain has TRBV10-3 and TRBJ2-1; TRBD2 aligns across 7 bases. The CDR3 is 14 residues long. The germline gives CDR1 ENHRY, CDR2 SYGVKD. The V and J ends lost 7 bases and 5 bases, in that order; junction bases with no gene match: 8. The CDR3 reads CAITVQRDNNEQFF. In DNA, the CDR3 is TGTGCCATCACTGTCCAGCGGGATAACAATGAGCAGTTCTTC.

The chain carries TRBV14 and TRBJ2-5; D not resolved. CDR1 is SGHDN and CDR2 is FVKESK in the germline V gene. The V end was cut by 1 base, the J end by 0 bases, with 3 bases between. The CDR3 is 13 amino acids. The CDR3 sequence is CASSQVYQETQYF. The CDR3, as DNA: TGTGCCAGCAGCCAAGTCTACCAAGAGACCCAGTACTTC.

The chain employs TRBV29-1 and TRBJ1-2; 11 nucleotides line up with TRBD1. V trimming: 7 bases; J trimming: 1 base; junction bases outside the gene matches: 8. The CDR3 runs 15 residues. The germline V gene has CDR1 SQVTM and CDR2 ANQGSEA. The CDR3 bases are TGCAGCGCCCGGACAGGGGGCGCATATAACTATGGCTACACCTTC. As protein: CSARTGGAYNYGYTF.

The CDR3 sequence is CASSLGQNTEAFF. The DNA for the CDR3 is TGTGCCAGCAGCTTAGGGCAGAACACTGAAGCTTTCTTT. The chain combines TRBV11-2 with TRBJ1-1, with unresolved D. CDR1 is SGHAT, CDR2 FQNNGV, per germline. Trimming took off 1 base at V and 1 base at J, with 4 bases between the two ends. The CDR3 has 13 amino acids.

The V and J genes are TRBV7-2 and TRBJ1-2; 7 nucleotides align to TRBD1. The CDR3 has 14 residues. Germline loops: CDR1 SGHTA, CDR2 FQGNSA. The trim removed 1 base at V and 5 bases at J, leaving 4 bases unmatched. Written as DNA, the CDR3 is TGTGCCAGCAGCTTAGACAGGGGCGAATATGGCTACACCTTC. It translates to CASSLDRGEYGYTF.

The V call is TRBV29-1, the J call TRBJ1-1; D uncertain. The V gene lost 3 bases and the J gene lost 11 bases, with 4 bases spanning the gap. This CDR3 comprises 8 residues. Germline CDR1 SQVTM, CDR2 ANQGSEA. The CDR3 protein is CSVERAFF. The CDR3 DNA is TGCAGCGTTGAGCGGGCTTTCTTT.

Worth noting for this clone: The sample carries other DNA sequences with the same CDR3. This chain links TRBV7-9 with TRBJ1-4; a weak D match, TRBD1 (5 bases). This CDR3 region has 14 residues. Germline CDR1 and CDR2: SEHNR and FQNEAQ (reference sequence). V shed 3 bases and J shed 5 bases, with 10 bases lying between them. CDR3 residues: CASSLGGSNEKLFF. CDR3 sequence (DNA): TGTGCCAGCAGCTTGGGGGGAAGCAATGAAAAACTGTTTTTT.

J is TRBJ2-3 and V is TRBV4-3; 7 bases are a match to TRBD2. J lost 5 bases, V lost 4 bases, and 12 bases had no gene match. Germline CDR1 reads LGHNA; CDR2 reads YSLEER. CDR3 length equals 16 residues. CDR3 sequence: CASSLSDSGLGDTQYF. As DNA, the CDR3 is TGCGCCAGCAGCCTGTCGGATAGCGGGCTGGGAGATACGCAGTATTTT.

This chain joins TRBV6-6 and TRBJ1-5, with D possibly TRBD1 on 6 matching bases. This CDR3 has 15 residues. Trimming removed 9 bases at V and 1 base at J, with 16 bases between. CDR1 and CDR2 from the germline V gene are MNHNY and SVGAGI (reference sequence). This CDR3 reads CASQEQGTSNQPQHF. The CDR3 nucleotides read TGTGCCAGTCAGGAACAGGGCACCAGCAATCAGCCCCAGCATTTT.

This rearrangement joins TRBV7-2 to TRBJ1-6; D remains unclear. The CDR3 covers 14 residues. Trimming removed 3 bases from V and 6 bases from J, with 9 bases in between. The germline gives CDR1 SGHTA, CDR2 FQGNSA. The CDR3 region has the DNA TGTGCCAGCAGCTTGGGATCGCGTAATTCACCCCTCCACTTT. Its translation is CASSLGSRNSPLHF.

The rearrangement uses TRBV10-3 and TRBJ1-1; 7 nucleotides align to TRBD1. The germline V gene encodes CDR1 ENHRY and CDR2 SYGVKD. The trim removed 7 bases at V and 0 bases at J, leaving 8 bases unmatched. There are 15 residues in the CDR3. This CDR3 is CAINSGTAMNTEAFF. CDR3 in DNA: TGTGCCATCAACTCTGGGACAGCTATGAACACTGAAGCTTTCTTT.

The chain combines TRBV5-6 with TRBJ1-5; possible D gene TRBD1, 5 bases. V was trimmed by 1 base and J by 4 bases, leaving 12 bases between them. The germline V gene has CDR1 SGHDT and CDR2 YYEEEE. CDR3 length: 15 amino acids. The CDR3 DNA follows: TGTGCCAGCAGCTTGTGGGAGGGGACGAATCAGCCCCAGCATTTT. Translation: CASSLWEGTNQPQHF. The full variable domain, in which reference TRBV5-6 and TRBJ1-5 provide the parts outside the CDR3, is DAGVTQSPTHLIKTRGQQVTLRCSPKSGHDTVSWYQQALGQGPQFIFQYYEEEERQRGNFPDRFSGHQFPNYSSELNVNALLLGDSALYLCASSLWEGTNQPQHFGDGTRLSIL.

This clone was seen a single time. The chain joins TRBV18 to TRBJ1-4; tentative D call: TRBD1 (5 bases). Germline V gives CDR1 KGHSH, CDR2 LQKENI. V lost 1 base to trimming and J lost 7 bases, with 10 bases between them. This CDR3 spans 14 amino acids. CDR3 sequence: CASSPLGAGEKLFF. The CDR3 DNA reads TGTGCCAGCTCACCACTAGGGGCAGGTGAAAAACTGTTTTTT.